Listed below are T cell receptor beta chains from one sample, sequenced in a study of vaccination effects on CD4 cells after COVID-19. Only in-frame clones appear in the TCRdb table, and some are missing; sequencing was by immunoSEQ multiplex PCR. The table records about 38,000 clones, 70% of them present only once. Their antigens remain unidentified. Sample: CD4+ T cells from PBMCs cultured with SARS-CoV-2 spike peptides, taken before COVID-19 vaccination. The source is a human donor who received a COVID-19 vaccine. CDR3s leave out the opening cysteine and the closing phenylalanine or tryptophan. The order of the fields is V gene, J gene, D gene, CDR3 protein. A D gene is named only where the DNA matches it firmly.

TRBV11-2	TRBJ1-2	NA	ASSPVRGSTEGYT
TRBV11-3	TRBJ2-3	TRBD2	ASSPGLLIEAPQY
TRBV6-5	TRBJ1-5	NA	ASSAREFEQPQH
TRBV7-2	TRBJ2-7	TRBD2	ASSLGTSGRIAYEQY
TRBV29-1	TRBJ1-2	NA	SVEEYGGADGYT
TRBV19	TRBJ1-1	NA	ATRTWGVNTEAF
TRBV7-9	TRBJ2-7	NA	ASSLAGQYEQY
TRBV4-2	TRBJ1-1	NA	ASSQDGGSRNTEAF
TRBV2	TRBJ2-5	TRBD2	ATGGGDFFQETQY
TRBV18	TRBJ2-2	NA	ASSPTRYTGELF
TRBV4-3	TRBJ1-6	NA	ASSQDYSPLH
TRBV6-6	TRBJ1-6	NA	ASRYSYNSPLH
TRBV28	TRBJ1-2	NA	ASSQGQSRLYGYT
TRBV11-3	TRBJ1-3	NA	ASSRDNSGNTIY
TRBV7-9	TRBJ2-7	NA	ASSLSRRGRGYEQY
TRBV6-5	TRBJ2-1	NA	ASSYTLLGLNNEQF
TRBV19	TRBJ1-1	NA	ASLPPRGLGGVNTEAF
TRBV10-3	TRBJ1-5	NA	ATGQFSNQPQH
TRBV5-3	TRBJ1-2	TRBD1	ARSWARGSDYGYT
TRBV5-1	TRBJ1-1	NA	ASSFGQKVGNTEAF
TRBV19	TRBJ1-6	NA	ASSKAPTLPLH
TRBV5-1	TRBJ2-1	TRBD1	ASSSRGTGGNEQF
TRBV6-5	TRBJ2-7	NA	ASIDPSQSYEQY
TRBV25-1	TRBJ1-6	NA	ASSEWVTENSPLH
TRBV4-3	TRBJ2-5	TRBD2	ASSPRGSGGMVETQY
TRBV27	TRBJ1-1	NA	ASSYGRPNTEAF
TRBV6-4	TRBJ1-1	NA	ASPPGGISNTEAF
TRBV2	TRBJ1-2	NA	ASRVDSNPSYGYT
TRBV28	TRBJ2-7	TRBD1	ASTIDRVSNEQY
TRBV9	TRBJ2-3	NA	ASSVGGIVDTQY
TRBV28	TRBJ1-3	NA	ASSRSTGQYTIY
TRBV27	TRBJ1-1	NA	ASSLYGTNTEAF
TRBV2	TRBJ1-2	NA	ASGTPPNGYT
TRBV7-3	TRBJ2-7	NA	ASSQQGGTYEQY
TRBV5-5	TRBJ2-6	TRBD2	ASSLETSGPGANVLT
TRBV19	TRBJ1-2	NA	ASSIGSRGAGYGYT
TRBV6-1	TRBJ2-5	TRBD1	ASSEGGGFQETQY
TRBV5-5	TRBJ2-7	NA	ASRDGQYLSYEQY
TRBV4-1	TRBJ2-5	TRBD2	ASSQDPSGVETQY
TRBV4-1	TRBJ1-6	NA	ASSPYLAQGLNSPLH
TRBV29-1	TRBJ1-1	NA	SVTPRRAALMTEAF
TRBV29-1	TRBJ2-3	TRBD2	SVDGAGGGTDTQY
TRBV10-3	TRBJ2-7	NA	ATRPGISYEQY